This entry is about one TCR beta chain. Its antigen is unidentified. Trimming removed 11 bases at V and 7 bases at J, with 21 bases between. The germline V gene has CDR1 MNHNS and CDR2 SASEGT. The CDR3 covers 14 residues. Profiling relied on immunoSEQ multiplex PCR, and the TCRdb table lists in-frame clones only, not all of them. Of some 360,000 clones listed, less than 75% are singletons. The data originate from a study of shared clonotypes between healthy human individuals. The wider study: A couple of women and three men aged 18 to 49 served as donors. Overall study results and limits: Non-shared clonotypes had lower generation probabilities than clonotypes shared by all four sorted-subset donors.

The genes are TRBV6-1 and TRBJ2-1; D is perhaps TRBD2 (6 bases). The TCR sequence derives from a man aged 25-40 years in good health. The specimen was memory CD4+ T cells sorted from blood. The subset: CD45RA-negative fraction. Here the CDR3 DNA reads TGTGCCTCCAGAACGGGACTCCGAACGAATGAGCAGTTCTTC. Translating gives CASRTGLRTNEQFF.